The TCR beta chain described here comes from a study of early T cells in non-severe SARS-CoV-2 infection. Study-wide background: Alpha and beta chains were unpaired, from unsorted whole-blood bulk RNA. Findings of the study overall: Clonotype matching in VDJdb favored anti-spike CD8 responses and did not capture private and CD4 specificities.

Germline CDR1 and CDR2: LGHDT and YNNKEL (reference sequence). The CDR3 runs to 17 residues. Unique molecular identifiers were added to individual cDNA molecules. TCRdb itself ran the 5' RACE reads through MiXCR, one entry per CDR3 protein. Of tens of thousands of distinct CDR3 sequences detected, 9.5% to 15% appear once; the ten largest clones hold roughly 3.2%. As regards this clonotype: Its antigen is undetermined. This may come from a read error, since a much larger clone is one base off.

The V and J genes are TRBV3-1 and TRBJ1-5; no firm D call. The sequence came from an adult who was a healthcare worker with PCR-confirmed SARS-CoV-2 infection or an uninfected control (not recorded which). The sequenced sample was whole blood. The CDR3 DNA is TGTACCAGCAGCCAAGATTTTGGAAGAACACTCGGCCAGCCCCAGCATTTT. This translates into CTSSQDFGRTLGQPQHF.